The source of this T cell receptor beta chain is a study of CD8+CD57+ T cells in acquired aplastic anemia. Study-wide results and limits: Any difference that existed in CD8+ Simpson's diversity between patients and controls was not significant. Patients shared about 30 CD8+ CDR3 sequences with controls.

CDR1 is SGDLS, CDR2 YYNGEE, per germline. With V trimmed by 0 bases and J by 0 bases, 6 bases remained unmatched. This CDR3 contains 16 residues. Worth noting for this clonotype: Its antigen is not known.

According to the study, genomic DNA was the template for TCR beta VDJ and CDR3 profiling. TCRdb analysed the reads with MiXCR anew, one entry per CDR3 protein. The data contain roughly 250,000 distinct CDR3 sequences, 40% to 50% of them seen just once; the ten biggest clones take up under 9%. Sequencing involved patients with CD8+CD57+ cell expansion previously shown by flow cytometry. Patients had undergone no therapy by the time their blood was sampled. The chain joins TRBV9 to TRBJ2-7; 7 bases are a match to TRBD2. The receptor's source is a human donor with aplastic anemia. The sample taken for sequencing was sorted CD4+, CD8+, or CD8+CD57+ T cells (not recorded which) from PBMCs. The chain's CDR3 is CASSVGEGFSSYEQYF. The CDR3 bases are TGTGCCAGCAGCGTAGGGGAGGGATTCAGCTCCTACGAGCAGTACTTC.